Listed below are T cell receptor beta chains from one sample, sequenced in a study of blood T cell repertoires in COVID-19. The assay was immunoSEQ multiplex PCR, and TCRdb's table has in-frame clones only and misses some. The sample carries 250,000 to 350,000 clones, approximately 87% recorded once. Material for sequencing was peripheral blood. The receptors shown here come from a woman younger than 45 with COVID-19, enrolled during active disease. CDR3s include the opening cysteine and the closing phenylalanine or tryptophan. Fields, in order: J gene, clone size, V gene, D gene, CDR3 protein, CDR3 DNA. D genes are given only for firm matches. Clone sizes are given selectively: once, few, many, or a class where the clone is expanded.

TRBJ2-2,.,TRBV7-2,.,CASSSSTNTGELFF,TGTGCCAGCAGCTCTTCTACCAACACCGGGGAGCTGTTTTTT
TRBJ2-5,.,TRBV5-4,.,CASSLLVGLQETQYF,TGTGCCAGCAGCTTGTTGGTCGGACTCCAAGAGACCCAGTACTTC
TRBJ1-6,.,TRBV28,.,CASTLGGSSYNSPLHF,TGTGCCAGCACCCTGGGGGGGAGCTCCTATAATTCACCCCTCCACTTT
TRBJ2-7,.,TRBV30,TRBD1,CAWSVGQGRLREQYF,TGTGCCTGGAGTGTCGGACAGGGTCGTTTGAGGGAGCAGTACTTC
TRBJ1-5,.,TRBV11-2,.,CASSSGAGSNQPQHF,TGTGCCAGCAGCTCTGGGGCGGGGAGCAATCAGCCCCAGCATTTT
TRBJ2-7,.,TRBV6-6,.,CASQIRVSGYEQYF,TGTGCCAGCCAGATACGGGTCTCCGGGTACGAGCAGTACTTC
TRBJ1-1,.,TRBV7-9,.,CASSLISNTEAFF,TGTGCCAGCAGCTTAATCAGTAACACTGAAGCTTTCTTT
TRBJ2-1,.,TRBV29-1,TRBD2,CSVETSGRAYEQFF,TGCAGCGTTGAGACTAGCGGGAGGGCCTATGAGCAGTTCTTC
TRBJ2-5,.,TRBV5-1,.,CASSLGGRTHNFQETQYF,TGCGCCAGCAGCTTGGGTGGCAGGACTCATAATTTCCAAGAGACCCAGTACTTC
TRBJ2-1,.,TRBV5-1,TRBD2,CASKELAGSSYNEQFF,TGCGCCAGCAAGGAGCTAGCGGGTAGCTCCTACAATGAGCAGTTCTTC
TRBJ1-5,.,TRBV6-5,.,CASNNPGDMQPQHF,TGTGCCAGCAACAACCCCGGGGACATGCAGCCCCAGCATTTT
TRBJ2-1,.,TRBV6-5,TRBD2,CASSRTSGGYNEQFF,TGTGCCAGCAGTAGGACTAGCGGTGGGTACAATGAGCAGTTCTTC
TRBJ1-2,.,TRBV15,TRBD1,CATSRDRGNYGYTF,TGTGCCACCAGCAGGGACAGGGGGAACTATGGCTACACCTTC
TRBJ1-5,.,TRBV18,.,CASSGGGNQPQHF,TGTGCCAGCTCAGGCGGGGGCAATCAGCCCCAGCATTTT
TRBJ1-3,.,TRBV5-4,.,CASSWGLEGLGVNTIYF,TGTGCCAGCAGCTGGGGATTGGAGGGGCTAGGAGTAAACACCATATATTTT
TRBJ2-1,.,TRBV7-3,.,CASSLLGQHNEQFF,TGTGCCAGCAGCTTATTGGGGCAGCACAATGAGCAGTTCTTC
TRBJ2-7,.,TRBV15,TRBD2,CATSRRLAGGQSYEQYF,TGTGCCACCAGCAGGAGACTAGCGGGAGGGCAGTCCTACGAGCAGTACTTC
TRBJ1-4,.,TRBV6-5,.,CASSSGFRELFF,TGTGCCAGCAGCTCAGGGTTTCGGGAACTGTTTTTT
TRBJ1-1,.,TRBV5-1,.,CASSLGANTEAFF,TGCGCCAGCAGCTTAGGGGCAAACACTGAAGCTTTCTTT
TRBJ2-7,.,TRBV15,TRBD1,CATSSGQGYEQYF,TGTGCCACCTCGTCGGGACAGGGATACGAGCAGTACTTC
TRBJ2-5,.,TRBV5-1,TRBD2,CASSLDSGDQETQYF,TGCGCCAGCAGCTTGGATAGCGGGGACCAAGAGACCCAGTACTTC
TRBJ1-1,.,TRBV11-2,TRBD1,CASSRDRANTEAFF,TGTGCCAGCAGTAGGGACAGGGCGAACACTGAAGCTTTCTTT
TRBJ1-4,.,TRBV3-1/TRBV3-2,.,CASSQDRGAHEKLFF,TGTGCCAGCAGCCAAGATCGGGGGGCGCATGAAAAACTGTTTTTT
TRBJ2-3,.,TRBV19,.,CASIPSGTDTQYF,TGTGCCAGTATCCCCAGTGGCACAGATACGCAGTATTTT
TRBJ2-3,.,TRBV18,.,CASSPPGEVGESTDTQYF,TGTGCCAGCTCACCACCAGGTGAGGTGGGAGAATCTACAGATACGCAGTATTTT
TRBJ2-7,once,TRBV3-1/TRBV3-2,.,CASSQETEGAGEQYF,TGTGCCAGCAGCCAAGAGACTGAGGGAGCTGGAGAGCAGTACTTC
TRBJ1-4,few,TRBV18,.,CASSRAGNEKLFF,TGTGCCAGCTCACGGGCAGGGAATGAAAAACTGTTTTTT
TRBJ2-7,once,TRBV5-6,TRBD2,CASSPRLAGVREQYF,TGTGCCAGCAGCCCGAGACTAGCGGGAGTCAGGGAGCAGTACTTC
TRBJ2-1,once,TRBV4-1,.,CASSQDPFAFGQFF,TGCGCCAGCAGCCAAGATCCCTTCGCGTTTGGGCAGTTCTTC
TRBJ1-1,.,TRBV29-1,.,CSVEIHQGKRAEAFF,TGCAGCGTTGAAATCCACCAGGGGAAGAGGGCTGAAGCTTTCTTT
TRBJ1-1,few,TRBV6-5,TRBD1,CASRPGQPNTEAFF,TGTGCCAGCAGGCCGGGACAGCCGAACACTGAAGCTTTCTTT
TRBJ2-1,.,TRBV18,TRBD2,CASSDYIRLAPTDYNEQFF,TGTGCCAGCTCAGATTATATTCGACTAGCGCCAACCGACTACAATGAGCAGTTCTTC
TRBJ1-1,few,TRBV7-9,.,CASSLEQAPEAFF,TGTGCCAGCAGCTTAGAACAGGCCCCTGAAGCTTTCTTT
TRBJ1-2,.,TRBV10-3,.,CAIRIQGERDYGYTF,TGTGCCATCAGAATACAGGGTGAACGGGACTATGGCTACACCTTC
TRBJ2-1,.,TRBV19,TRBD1,CASSIWGTGDFNEQFF,TGTGCCAGTAGTATTTGGGGGACAGGGGATTTCAATGAGCAGTTCTTC
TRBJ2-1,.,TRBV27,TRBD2,CASSSLAGKYNEQFF,TGTGCCAGCAGTTCACTAGCGGGAAAATACAATGAGCAGTTCTTC
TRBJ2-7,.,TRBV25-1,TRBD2,CASSELGGNYEQYF,TGTGCCAGCAGTGAATTGGGGGGGAACTACGAGCAGTACTTC
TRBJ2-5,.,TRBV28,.,CASSSSNQETQYF,TGTGCCAGCAGTTCAAGCAATCAAGAGACCCAGTACTTC
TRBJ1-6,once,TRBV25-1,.,CASSLPGYNSPLHF,TGTGCCAGCAGTCTCCCGGGGTATAATTCACCCCTCCACTTT
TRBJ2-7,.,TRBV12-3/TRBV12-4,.,CASSWTAYEQYF,TGTGCCAGCAGTTGGACAGCCTACGAGCAGTACTTC
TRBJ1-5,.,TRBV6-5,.,CASSLVGSNQPQHF,TGTGCCAGCAGTCTCGTCGGGAGCAATCAGCCCCAGCATTTT
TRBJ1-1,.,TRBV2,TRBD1,CASSEPGQGIEAFF,TGTGCCAGCAGTGAACCGGGACAGGGGATTGAAGCTTTCTTT
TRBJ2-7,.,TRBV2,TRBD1,CATATGASYEQYF,TGTGCCACTGCGACAGGGGCCTCCTACGAGCAGTACTTC
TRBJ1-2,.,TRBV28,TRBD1,CASSDRADYGYTF,TGTGCCAGCAGCGACAGGGCTGACTATGGCTACACCTTC
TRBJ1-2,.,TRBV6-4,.,CASSDRDTKPSNYGYTF,TGTGCCAGCAGTGACCGGGACACCAAACCCTCTAACTATGGCTACACCTTC
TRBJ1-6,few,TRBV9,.,CASSLSGSYSPLHF,TGTGCCAGCAGCCTGTCGGGTAGTTATTCACCCCTCCACTTT